One and the same sample provided the 26 T cell receptor beta chains below, sequenced in a study of PD-1 blockade in classical Hodgkin lymphoma. Some clones are missing from TCRdb's copy, which holds only in-frame ones; the method was immunoSEQ multiplex PCR. This sample has tens of thousands of clones, with around nine tenths found just once. As for time point: cycle 4 day 1 (C4D1), after less than 7 weeks of nivolumab. Brentuximab vedotin exposure varied among the patients, all of whom had relapsed after autologous stem cell transplantation. Source: peripheral blood mononuclear cells (PBMCs), taken before the fourth cycle of nivolumab. These receptors all come from a human donor with classical Hodgkin lymphoma.

V is TRBV11-2 and J is TRBJ1-2; 8 bases agree with TRBD1. Germline V gives CDR1 SGHAT, CDR2 FQNNGV. Trimming removed 5 bases from V and 2 bases from J; junction bases left unmatched: 7. The CDR3 contains 15 residues. In DNA, the CDR3 is TGTGCCAGCAGCCAATCCACAGGGGGGAACTATGGCTACACCTTC. Protein sequence: CASSQSTGGNYGYTF.

The V gene is TRBV6-5, the J gene TRBJ2-7; D unresolved. This CDR3 is 12 amino acids long. In germline, CDR1 is MNHEY, CDR2 SVGAGI. Trimming removed 4 bases at V and 3 bases at J, with 7 bases between. The CDR3 bases are TGTGCCAGCAGTTCCTCCTACTACGAGCAGTACTTC. Translating gives CASSSSYYEQYF.

The chain links TRBV7-3 to TRBJ1-6; D is uncertain. The CDR3 is made up of 14 amino acids. Germline CDR1 SGHTA, CDR2 FQGTGA. The germline V and J ends were trimmed by 2 bases and 5 bases, with 7 bases remaining between them. CDR3 nucleotides: TGTGCCAGCAGCTTACGGCGGGATAATTCACCCCTCCACTTT. Its translation: CASSLRRDNSPLHF.

The chain combines TRBV19 with TRBJ1-3, with TRBD1 matching 9 bases. J was trimmed by 4 bases and V by 2 bases; bases with no gene match: 6. Germline CDR1 LNHDA, CDR2 SQIVND (reference sequence). This CDR3 has 16 amino acids. The CDR3 loop reads CASSIMGQGPGNTIYF. The CDR3 nucleotides are TGTGCCAGTAGTATAATGGGACAGGGCCCAGGAAACACCATATATTTT.

This chain joins TRBV2 and TRBJ2-1; 7 bases agree with TRBD2. The CDR3 runs to 13 residues. Looked up from germline, CDR1 is SNHLY and CDR2 is FYNNEI. V was clipped by 11 bases and J by 1 base; unmatched bases: 5. CDR3 protein: CAARTSSYNEQFF. CDR3 nucleotides: TGTGCCGCCAGGACTAGTTCCTACAATGAGCAGTTCTTC. Complete variable domain (other parts from reference TRBV2 and TRBJ2-1): EPEVTQTPSHQVTQMGQEVILRCVPISNHLYFYWYRQILGQKVEFLVSFYNNEISEKSEIFDDQFSVERPDGSNFTLKIRSTKLEDSAMYFCAARTSSYNEQFFGPGTRLTVL.

The chain recombines TRBV2 with TRBJ1-1; D possibly corresponds to TRBD1 (6 bases). The CDR3 is 15 residues long. Per germline, CDR1 SNHLY and CDR2 FYNNEI. V lost 6 bases to trimming and J lost 0 bases, with 14 bases between them. This chain's CDR3 is CASRAWGALNTEAFF. The CDR3 DNA reads as TGTGCCAGCAGGGCTTGGGGGGCCTTGAACACTGAAGCTTTCTTT.

The gene calls are TRBV18 and TRBJ2-5; TRBD2 matches 11 bases. CDR3 length equals 17 residues. CDR1 KGHSH and CDR2 LQKENI come from the germline V gene. The V and J ends lost 3 bases and 2 bases, in that order; junction bases with no gene match: 8. The CDR3 DNA is TGTGCCAGCTCACCGTCTAGCGGGGGGTCAAGGCAAGAGACCCAGTACTTC. It translates to CASSPSSGGSRQETQYF. Together with reference TRBV18 and TRBJ2-5, the CDR3 gives the full variable domain: NAGVMQNPRHLVRRRGQEARLRCSPMKGHSHVYWYRQLPEEGLKFMVYLQKENIIDESGMPKERFSAEFPKEGPSILRIQQVVRGDSAAYFCASSPSSGGSRQETQYFGPGTRLLVL.

The CDR3 region is CASSLGTSGGEETQYF. CDR3 sequence (DNA): TGTGCCAGTAGTCTTGGGACTAGCGGGGGAGAAGAGACCCAGTACTTC. The rearrangement uses TRBV19 and TRBJ2-5; 14 bases line up with TRBD2. The CDR3 runs 16 residues. V shed 5 bases and J 3 bases; nucleotides not matched to a gene: 5. Germline CDR1 is LNHDA and CDR2 is SQIVND (reference sequence).

The CDR3 is CASSYANYEQYF. Here the CDR3 DNA reads TGTGCCAGCAGTTACGCCAACTACGAGCAGTACTTC. The J gene is TRBJ2-7, the V gene TRBV6-5; D not certain. Trimming pared 2 bases from V and 3 bases from J, leaving 5 bases between. There are 12 residues in the CDR3. Germline-derived CDR1 and CDR2 are MNHEY and SVGAGI.

The chain uses TRBV27 and TRBJ1-2; D possibly corresponds to TRBD1 (5 bases). The ends were cut back, 6 bases at V and 4 bases at J, with 15 bases in the middle. Germline CDR1 reads MNHEY; CDR2 reads SMNVEV (reference sequence). The CDR3 has 14 amino acids. CDR3 loop: CASSFAGHTYGYTF. CDR3 bases: TGTGCCAGCAGCTTCGCTGGACACACCTATGGCTACACCTTC.

V is TRBV4-3 and J is TRBJ2-7; 8 nucleotides align to TRBD1. The ends lost 4 bases at V and 6 bases at J; junction bases unmatched: 11. CDR1 and CDR2 (germline): LGHNA, YSLEER. The CDR3 spans 15 residues. CDR3 DNA sequence: TGCGCCAGCAGCCCGTCGGGACAGGCGATAGGCGAGCAGTACTTC. This codes for CASSPSGQAIGEQYF.

This rearrangement joins TRBV4-2 to TRBJ2-5; TRBD1 might be the D (5 bases). The CDR3 has 13 residues. Germline CDR1 LGHNA, CDR2 YNFKEQ. V lost 0 bases and J 6 bases, leaving 8 bases between the germline ends. CDR3 in amino acids: CASSQDWGQTQYF. The CDR3 region has the DNA TGTGCCAGCAGCCAAGACTGGGGCCAGACCCAGTACTTC.

This clone occurred a few times. The J gene is TRBJ1-6, the V gene TRBV5-1, with 7 positions matching TRBD1. The CDR3 totals 14 residues. V was pared by 4 bases and J by 11 bases, with 9 bases of the junction left unmatched. The germline gives CDR1 SGHRS, CDR2 YFSETQ. Here the CDR3 DNA reads TGCGCCAGCAGCCGTGCACAGGGGCTGCCACCCCTCCACTTT. Protein sequence: CASSRAQGLPPLHF.

The chain is built from TRBV7-9 and TRBJ2-7; D is ambiguous. V lost 4 bases, J lost 2 bases, and 12 bases lay in between. Germline V gene sequence: CDR1 SEHNR, CDR2 FQNEAQ (reference sequence). This CDR3 is 14 amino acids long. The CDR3 protein is CASSYGLSTYEQYF. The CDR3 nucleotides read TGTGCCAGCAGCTACGGGCTATCAACCTACGAGCAGTACTTC.

The chain is built from TRBV2 and TRBJ1-4; possible D gene TRBD1, 5 bases. CDR3 size: 15 residues. Trimming pared 4 bases from V and 5 bases from J, leaving 14 bases between. The germline gives CDR1 SNHLY, CDR2 FYNNEI. CDR3 nucleotide sequence: TGTGCCAGCAGTGGACGACAGATACGCAATGAAAAACTGTTTTTT. This gives the protein CASSGRQIRNEKLFF.

This clone appeared once. The chain employs TRBV11-2 and TRBJ2-6; unclear D gene. V lost 5 bases, J lost 0 bases, and 11 bases lay in between. Germline V gene data show CDR1 as SGHAT and CDR2 as FQNNGV. This CDR3 has 16 amino acids. The CDR3 is CASSPAPRSGANVLTF. The DNA for the CDR3 is TGTGCCAGCAGCCCCGCTCCACGCTCTGGGGCCAACGTCCTGACTTTC.

The chain uses TRBV19 and TRBJ2-7, with 7 bases identical to TRBD1. Losses at the gene ends were 6 bases for V and 5 bases for J; bases not matched to a gene: 4. The CDR3 spans 12 residues. Germline loops: CDR1 LNHDA, CDR2 SQIVND (reference sequence). The CDR3 is CASSDRVDEQYF. In DNA form, the CDR3 reads TGTGCCAGTAGCGACAGGGTGGACGAGCAGTACTTC.

This chain joins TRBV7-9 and TRBJ2-5; D may be TRBD1 (6 bases). The CDR3 is 16 residues long. V was pared by 2 bases and J by 1 base, with 14 bases between. Germline V lookup: CDR1 SEHNR, CDR2 FQNEAQ (reference sequence). The CDR3 DNA is TGTGCCAGCAGCTTACCCTCCGCAGGGGTCCAAGAGACCCAGTACTTC. Residues: CASSLPSAGVQETQYF.

The V and J genes are TRBV18 and TRBJ1-2; the D gene is possibly TRBD1 (6 bases). Trimming stripped 3 bases from V and 1 base from J, with 12 bases between. The CDR3 spans 15 residues. Germline values: CDR1 KGHSH, CDR2 LQKENI. This CDR3 reads CASSPADSINYGYTF. CDR3 DNA: TGTGCCAGCTCACCTGCGGACAGCATTAACTATGGCTACACCTTC.

The V gene is TRBV7-2, the J gene TRBJ1-3; possible D gene TRBD1, 6 bases. Between the trimmed V and J ends, which lost 5 bases and 5 bases, there was a span of 16 bases. The CDR3 spans 15 residues. Germline V gene sequence: CDR1 SGHTA, CDR2 FQGNSA. The CDR3 here is CASSLMGGSRNTIYF. The CDR3 DNA is TGTGCCAGCAGCCTGATGGGGGGCTCAAGAAACACCATATATTTT.

Comments on this clone: Other DNA sequences in the same sample also yield this CDR3. The chain uses TRBV30 and TRBJ2-4, with 14 bases matching TRBD2. This CDR3 is built from 19 residues. J gave up 7 bases and V 4 bases, and 18 bases lay outside the gene matches. CDR1 is GTSNPN, CDR2 SVGIG, per germline (reference sequence). CDR3 protein: CAWMGGDRGLAGDGNIQYF. CDR3 DNA sequence: TGTGCCTGGATGGGTGGGGACAGGGGACTAGCGGGGGATGGGAACATTCAGTACTTC.

This chain connects TRBV29-1 to TRBJ1-3, with D hard to call. Deletions cut 1 base from V and 8 bases from J, with 12 bases between. Germline loops: CDR1 SQVTM, CDR2 ANQGSEA. The CDR3 loop spans 13 amino acids. The CDR3 coding sequence is TGCAGCGTTGAAGGCCAGCCGGAAGACACCATATATTTT. Translation gives CSVEGQPEDTIYF.

V is TRBV7-3 and J is TRBJ2-3; 7 bases line up with TRBD1. The CDR3 is 14 amino acids. Trimming took 2 bases from V and 6 from J; bases not matched to a gene: 5. Germline V gene lookup returns CDR1 SGHTA and CDR2 FQGTGA. CDR3 protein: CASSLSTGPDTQYF. Written as DNA, the CDR3 is TGTGCCAGCAGCTTATCGACAGGGCCCGATACGCAGTATTTT.

This rearrangement joins TRBV7-9 to TRBJ2-7; TRBD1 matches 8 bases. Germline loops: CDR1 SEHNR, CDR2 FQNEAQ (reference sequence). V trimming: 3 bases; J trimming: 6 bases; junction bases outside the gene matches: 4. The CDR3 spans 13 residues. The CDR3 DNA sequence: TGTGCCAGCAGCTTCGACAGGGGTGGCGAGCAGTACTTC. Translating it yields CASSFDRGGEQYF.

The chain is built from TRBV7-6 and TRBJ2-5; 13 bases are shared with TRBD2. Germline V gives CDR1 SGHVS, CDR2 FNYEAQ. Trimming took 5 bases from V and 0 from J; bases not matched to a gene: 3. The CDR3 runs to 16 residues. Here the CDR3 DNA reads TGTGCCAGCAGCCAAGGGACTAGCGGGGACCAAGAGACCCAGTACTTC. It specifies CASSQGTSGDQETQYF.

The chain couples TRBV19 to TRBJ1-1, with no clear D. Trimming removed 5 bases from V and 0 bases from J, with 7 bases in between. The CDR3 runs to 13 residues. Germline V gene lookup returns CDR1 LNHDA and CDR2 SQIVND (reference sequence). The CDR3 protein is CASSWEMNTEAFF. CDR3 DNA sequence: TGTGCCAGTAGTTGGGAGATGAACACTGAAGCTTTCTTT.